This T cell receptor (beta chain) is from a study of shared clonotypes between healthy human individuals. Study observations and caveats: The naive CD4 repertoires of several donors were compared, and approximately 5% of clonotypes were shared.

On this clone: Its target is unknown. Other DNA sequences within the sample encode an identical CDR3.

Looked up from germline, CDR1 is MNHEY and CDR2 is SMNVEV (reference sequence). This CDR3 region has 13 residues. V was trimmed by 0 bases and J by 0 bases, leaving 2 bases between them. Replicate PCRs from sorted subsets contained around 200 ng DNA, which is around 29,000 T cell genomes. The protocol was immunoSEQ multiplex PCR, while the TCRdb copy is restricted to in-frame clones and leaves out a portion. The data hold more than 400,000 clones, with 95% to 97% observed a single time. The V call is TRBV27, the J call TRBJ2-5; D ambiguous. The sequencing sample was made of naive CD4+ T cells sorted from blood. Subset specified: CD45RA+ positively selected. This receptor was obtained from a woman in her thirties in good health. Here the CDR3 reads CASSLSYQETQYF. DNA of the CDR3: TGTGCCAGCAGTTTATCGTACCAAGAGACCCAGTACTTC.